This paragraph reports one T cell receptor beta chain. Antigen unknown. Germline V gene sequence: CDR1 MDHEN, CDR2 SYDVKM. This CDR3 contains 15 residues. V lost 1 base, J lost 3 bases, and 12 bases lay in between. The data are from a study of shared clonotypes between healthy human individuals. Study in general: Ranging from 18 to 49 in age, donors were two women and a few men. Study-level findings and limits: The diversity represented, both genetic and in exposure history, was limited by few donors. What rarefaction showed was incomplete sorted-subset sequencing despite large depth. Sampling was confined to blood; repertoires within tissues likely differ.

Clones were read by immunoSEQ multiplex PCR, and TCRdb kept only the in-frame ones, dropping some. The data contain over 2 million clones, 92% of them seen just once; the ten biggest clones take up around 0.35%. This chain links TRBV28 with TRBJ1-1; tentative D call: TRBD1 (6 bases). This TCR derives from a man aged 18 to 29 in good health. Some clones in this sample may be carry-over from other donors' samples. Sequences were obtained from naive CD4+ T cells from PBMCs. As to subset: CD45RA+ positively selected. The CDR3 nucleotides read TGTGCCAGCAGTTTATCCCCTACAGGGTACACTGAAGCTTTCTTT. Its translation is CASSLSPTGYTEAFF. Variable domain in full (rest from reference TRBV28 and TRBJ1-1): DVKVTQSSRYLVKRTGEKVFLECVQDMDHENMFWYRQDPGLGLRLIYFSYDVKMKEKGDIPEGYSVSREKKERFSLILESASTNQTSMYLCASSLSPTGYTEAFFGQGTRLTVV.